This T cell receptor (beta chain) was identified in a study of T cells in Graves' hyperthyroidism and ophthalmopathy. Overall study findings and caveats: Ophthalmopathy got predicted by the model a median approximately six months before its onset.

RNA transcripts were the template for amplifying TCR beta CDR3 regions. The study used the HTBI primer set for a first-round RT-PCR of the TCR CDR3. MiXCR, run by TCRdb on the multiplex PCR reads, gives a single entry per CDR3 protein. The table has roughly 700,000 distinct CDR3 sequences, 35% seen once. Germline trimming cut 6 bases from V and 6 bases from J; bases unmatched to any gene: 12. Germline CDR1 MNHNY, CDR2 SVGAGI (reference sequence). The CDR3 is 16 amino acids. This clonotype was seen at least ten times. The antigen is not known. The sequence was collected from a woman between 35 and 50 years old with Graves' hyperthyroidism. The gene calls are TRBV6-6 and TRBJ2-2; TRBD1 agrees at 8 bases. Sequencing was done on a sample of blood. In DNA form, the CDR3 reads TGTGCCAGCAGCCGGACAGGGCAAATAGCGCCCGGGGAGCTGTTTTTT. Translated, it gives CASSRTGQIAPGELFF.